This T cell receptor beta chain was identified in a study of beta chain features in type 1 diabetes. Findings and limits, study-wide: Equally in patients and controls, shorter templates might have been favored by PCR. There was no resolution here of whether HLA type influences TCRB rearrangement.

What was sequenced were expressed TCRB transcripts, since all of the isolated RNA had been reverse transcribed. Sequenced by immunoSEQ multiplex PCR; TCRdb stores in-frame clones only, minus some. The sample yields roughly 240,000 clones, less than 15% seen once. CDR3 length equals 17 residues. Trimming at V came to 0 bases and at J to 4 bases, leaving 7 bases not matched to a gene. Germline loops: CDR1 SGHNT, CDR2 YYREEE (reference sequence). Comments on this clone: No antigen is known for it.

Sample: naive CD4+ T cells from blood. V is TRBV5-4 and J is TRBJ1-4; 9 nucleotides line up with TRBD1. The sequence was obtained from a woman between 40 and 50 years old in good health. The CDR3 nucleotides are TGTGCCAGCAGCTTGGACAGGGGGCGCCTGGGTAATGAAAAACTGTTTTTT. Amino acid sequence: CASSLDRGRLGNEKLFF.